The rows below give T cell receptor beta chains drawn from one sample of a study of T-cell memory formation after mild COVID-19. From the 5' RACE reads, TCRdb called clonotypes with MiXCR, one entry per CDR3 protein. This table holds 530,000 or so distinct CDR3 sequences, 17% found once. The sample consisted of PBMCs or a T cell subset sorted from them (not recorded which). The receptors here all came from an adult woman who had mild COVID-19 (a few samples of this study predate the infection). Cell type and time point are not known. Both conserved end residues are part of each CDR3. Fields, in order: V gene, J gene, clone size, CDR3 length, D gene, CDR3 protein, CDR3 DNA. D genes are given only for firm matches. Clone size is not always given. Where it is, it says once, few, many or a class for expanded clones.

V: TRBV6-2/TRBV6-3
J: TRBJ2-1
size: few
length: 13
D: .
CDR3: CASSYVAGPEQFF
DNA: TGTGCCAGCAGTTACGTCGCAGGCCCTGAGCAGTTCTTC

V: TRBV6-2/TRBV6-3
J: TRBJ2-5
size: few
length: 13
D: TRBD1
CDR3: CASGVGTGLTQYF
DNA: TGTGCCAGCGGAGTAGGGACAGGCTTGACCCAGTACTTC

V: TRBV5-6
J: TRBJ2-2
size: few
length: 18
D: TRBD2
CDR3: CASSSPEPGLVGTGELFF
DNA: TGTGCCAGCAGCTCTCCTGAACCGGGACTAGTAGGGACCGGGGAGCTGTTTTTT

V: TRBV4-1
J: TRBJ2-7
size: .
length: 15
D: .
CDR3: CASSSPLGGAYEQYF
DNA: TGCGCCAGCAGCAGTCCCCTAGGAGGGGCCTACGAGCAGTACTTC

V: TRBV5-1
J: TRBJ1-6
size: few
length: 16
D: TRBD1
CDR3: CASSHGTGEDNSPLHF
DNA: TGCGCCAGCAGTCACGGGACAGGGGAGGATAATTCACCCCTCCACTTT

V: TRBV24-1
J: TRBJ2-1
size: .
length: 17
D: TRBD2
CDR3: CATSDSSSGRVRDEQFF
DNA: TGTGCCACCAGTGATTCATCTAGCGGGAGAGTTCGGGATGAGCAGTTCTTC

V: TRBV29-1
J: TRBJ1-2
size: .
length: 16
D: .
CDR3: CSVDSLYGTGITGYTF
DNA: TGCAGCGTTGATTCCCTATACGGGACGGGAATAACGGGCTACACCTTC

V: TRBV5-1
J: TRBJ1-2
size: .
length: 14
D: .
CDR3: CASSGGDTIYGYTF
DNA: TGCGCCAGCAGCGGGGGTGATACAATCTATGGCTACACCTTC

V: TRBV7-9
J: TRBJ2-7
size: .
length: 16
D: TRBD2
CDR3: CASSSGGTSRSYEQYF
DNA: TGTGCCAGCAGCTCCGGAGGGACTAGCCGCTCCTACGAGCAGTACTTC

V: TRBV20-1
J: TRBJ2-3
size: .
length: 15
D: .
CDR3: CSARDSQRGTDTQYF
DNA: TGCAGTGCTAGAGATTCCCAGCGGGGCACAGATACGCAGTATTTT

V: TRBV7-9
J: TRBJ2-5
size: few
length: 16
D: .
CDR3: CASSRPGQTYQETQYF
DNA: TGTGCCAGCAGCCGTCCGGGACAAACGTACCAAGAGACCCAGTACTTC

V: TRBV27
J: TRBJ2-5
size: .
length: 14
D: .
CDR3: CASSPSSYQETQYF
DNA: TGTGCCAGCAGTCCATCTTCGTACCAAGAGACCCAGTACTTC

V: TRBV3-1
J: TRBJ2-3
size: .
length: 19
D: TRBD2
CDR3: CASSRRVLAGGPSTDTQYF
DNA: TGTGCCAGCAGCCGAAGAGTCTTAGCGGGGGGGCCAAGCACAGATACGCAGTATTTT

V: TRBV5-6
J: TRBJ2-1
size: few
length: 15
D: TRBD2
CDR3: CASSPWTSANNEQFF
DNA: TGTGCCAGCAGCCCCTGGACTAGCGCCAACAATGAGCAGTTCTTC

V: TRBV9
J: TRBJ1-1
size: few
length: 19
D: TRBD1
CDR3: CASSVTTLTMGQMNTEAFF
DNA: TGTGCCAGCAGCGTGACGACCCTAACTATGGGACAGATGAACACTGAAGCTTTCTTT

V: TRBV6-5
J: TRBJ2-1
size: .
length: 15
D: TRBD2
CDR3: CASSSTSGGAREQFF
DNA: TGTGCCAGCAGTTCTACCAGCGGGGGGGCCCGTGAGCAGTTCTTC

V: TRBV3-1
J: TRBJ2-7
size: .
length: 16
D: TRBD2
CDR3: CASSRSPLAGGYEQYF
DNA: TGTGCCAGCAGCCGTTCCCCACTAGCGGGAGGGTACGAGCAGTACTTC

V: TRBV7-3
J: TRBJ2-1
size: few
length: 15
D: .
CDR3: CASSLRGSGGGEQFF
DNA: TGTGCCAGCAGCTTAAGAGGGAGTGGGGGAGGTGAGCAGTTCTTC

V: TRBV5-1
J: TRBJ2-1
size: .
length: 14
D: .
CDR3: CASSPDARVREQFF
DNA: TGCGCCAGCAGCCCGGATGCGAGGGTTCGTGAGCAGTTCTTC

V: TRBV24-1
J: TRBJ2-2
size: few
length: 15
D: .
CDR3: CATSDGQGNTGELFF
DNA: TGTGCCACCAGTGATGGGCAGGGGAACACCGGGGAGCTGTTTTTT

V: TRBV9
J: TRBJ2-3
size: many
length: 16
D: .
CDR3: CASSPTGTTRLHTQYF
DNA: TGTGCCAGCAGCCCAACCGGGACCACGAGGCTCCATACGCAGTATTTT

V: TRBV12-3/TRBV12-4
J: TRBJ2-7
size: .
length: 11
D: .
CDR3: CASSRMDEQYF
DNA: TGTGCCAGCAGCCGCATGGACGAGCAGTACTTC

V: TRBV24-1
J: TRBJ2-1
size: .
length: 14
D: .
CDR3: CATSDWQGTHEQFF
DNA: TGTGCCACCAGTGATTGGCAGGGGACCCATGAGCAGTTCTTC

V: TRBV4-2
J: TRBJ2-7
size: .
length: 15
D: .
CDR3: CASSQGGGGGYEQYF
DNA: TGTGCCAGCAGCCAAGGAGGGGGCGGGGGCTACGAGCAGTACTTC

V: TRBV29-1
J: TRBJ2-5
size: many
length: 14
D: TRBD1
CDR3: CSVDQGQSQETQYF
DNA: TGCAGCGTTGACCAGGGACAGTCCCAAGAGACCCAGTACTTC

V: TRBV3-1
J: TRBJ2-3
size: .
length: 17
D: .
CDR3: CASSHHDRPPATDTQYF
DNA: TGTGCCAGCAGCCATCATGACAGACCCCCTGCCACAGATACGCAGTATTTT

V: TRBV7-9
J: TRBJ2-1
size: .
length: 14
D: .
CDR3: CASSLGNSDNEQFF
DNA: TGTGCCAGCAGCTTAGGCAACAGTGACAATGAGCAGTTCTTC

V: TRBV4-1
J: TRBJ1-1
size: .
length: 15
D: TRBD1
CDR3: CASRQDGVQGAEAFF
DNA: TGCGCCAGCAGACAAGATGGGGTACAGGGGGCGGAAGCTTTCTTT

V: TRBV12-3/TRBV12-4
J: TRBJ2-3
size: .
length: 14
D: TRBD2
CDR3: CASSRSSGTDTQYF
DNA: TGTGCCAGCTCCCGGTCTAGCGGGACAGATACGCAGTATTTT

V: TRBV7-2
J: TRBJ2-3
size: few
length: 15
D: .
CDR3: CASSLEGISTDTQYF
DNA: TGTGCCAGCAGCTTAGAGGGGATATCCACAGATACGCAGTATTTT

V: TRBV5-1
J: TRBJ2-3
size: few
length: 15
D: .
CDR3: CASRPGTTSTDTQYF
DNA: TGCGCCAGCAGACCCGGGACAACTAGCACAGATACGCAGTATTTT

V: TRBV12-3/TRBV12-4
J: TRBJ2-7
size: few
length: 18
D: TRBD1
CDR3: CASSLARTGESSFYEQYF
DNA: TGTGCCAGCAGTTTAGCCAGGACAGGTGAATCTTCCTTCTACGAGCAGTACTTC

V: TRBV29-1
J: TRBJ1-1
size: many
length: 14
D: .
CDR3: CSVEDQASNTEAFF
DNA: TGCAGCGTTGAAGATCAGGCGTCGAACACTGAAGCTTTCTTT

V: TRBV5-6
J: TRBJ2-5
size: few
length: 14
D: .
CDR3: CASSLELGKKTQYF
DNA: TGTGCCAGCAGCTTGGAGCTGGGTAAAAAGACCCAGTACTTC

V: TRBV7-2
J: TRBJ1-5
size: many
length: 14
D: .
CDR3: CASSPGGWGQPQHF
DNA: TGTGCCAGCAGCCCTGGGGGCTGGGGGCAGCCCCAGCATTTT

V: TRBV12-3/TRBV12-4
J: TRBJ2-1
size: .
length: 16
D: TRBD2
CDR3: CASRPILAGSSDEQFF
DNA: TGTGCCAGCAGGCCGATACTAGCGGGATCTTCCGATGAGCAGTTCTTC